One sample yielded the 14 T cell receptor beta chains listed below, sequenced in a study of blood T cell repertoires in COVID-19. TCRdb's table, derived via immunoSEQ multiplex PCR, lists solely in-frame clones and lacks some. The sample includes a few hundred thousand clones, around 84% seen only once; the top ten take over 2.5%. Source material: peripheral blood. The receptor set was obtained from a man aged 55 to 70 with acute or convalescent COVID-19.

The J gene is TRBJ1-2, the V gene TRBV19; 8 positions match TRBD1. Losses at the gene ends were 5 bases for V and 6 bases for J; bases not matched to a gene: 11. The CDR3 runs 15 residues. Looked up from germline, CDR1 is LNHDA and CDR2 is SQIVND (reference sequence). The CDR3 nucleotides read TGTGCCAGTAGTCCCTCCGCAGGGGGCCGGCATGGCTACACCTTC. Amino acids: CASSPSAGGRHGYTF. The full variable domain, its missing parts supplied by reference TRBV19 and TRBJ1-2, is DGGITQSPKYLFRKEGQNVTLSCEQNLNHDAMYWYRQDPGQGLRLIYYSQIVNDFQKGDIAEGYSVSREKKESFPLTVTSAQKNPTAFYLCASSPSAGGRHGYTFGSGTRLTVV.

J is TRBJ2-3 and V is TRBV6-1, with D perhaps matching TRBD2 (7 bases). V was trimmed by 2 bases and J by 8 bases, leaving 14 bases between them. Germline V gives CDR1 MNHNS, CDR2 SASEGT. CDR3 length equals 14 residues. The CDR3 bases are TGTGCCAGCAGTGAATGTGCGGGGGCCTGTACGCAGTATTTT. Protein sequence: CASSECAGACTQYF.

The rearrangement uses TRBV7-3 and TRBJ2-1; tentatively, D is TRBD2 (5 bases). V was cut by 5 bases and J by 0 bases, with 14 bases left in between. This CDR3 has 16 residues. Germline values: CDR1 SGHTA, CDR2 FQGTGA. The CDR3 DNA reads as TGTGCCAGCAGCCCGGCAGCGGCCCGCTCCTACAATGAGCAGTTCTTC. This encodes CASSPAAARSYNEQFF.

This clone occurred once. The chain is built from TRBV6-5 and TRBJ1-5, with D perhaps matching TRBD1 (5 bases). V was clipped by 2 bases and J by 5 bases, with 10 bases between them. The CDR3 runs 14 residues. Germline values: CDR1 MNHEY, CDR2 SVGAGI. Here the CDR3 reads CASSYGAGDQPQHF. CDR3 DNA sequence: TGTGCCAGCAGTTACGGGGCGGGGGATCAGCCCCAGCATTTT.

The chain recombines TRBV5-4 with TRBJ1-1, with D perhaps matching TRBD1 (5 bases). Germline-derived CDR1 and CDR2 are SGHNT and YYREEE (reference sequence). Trimming took off 0 bases at V and 1 base at J, with 10 bases between the two ends. This CDR3 contains 15 residues. The DNA for the CDR3 is TGTGCCAGCAGCTTGGGGGTCGGACAGAACACTGAAGCTTTCTTT. Translated: CASSLGVGQNTEAFF.

The CDR3 DNA is TGTGCCAGCAGTTTATTCTCAGGGAATCAGCCCCAGCATTTT. As protein: CASSLFSGNQPQHF. The chain employs TRBV28 and TRBJ1-5, with D possibly being TRBD1 (5 bases). Germline V CDR1 and CDR2: MDHEN, SYDVKM. With 1 base removed from V and 4 bases from J, the gap between germline ends came to 8 bases. This CDR3 region has 14 residues.

The chain carries TRBV2 and TRBJ2-5; D not certain. Trimming left V 2 bases short and J 3 bases short, with 13 bases between. This CDR3 has 15 residues. Germline V gene sequence: CDR1 SNHLY, CDR2 FYNNEI. The CDR3 bases are TGTGCCAGCAGTGAATTTCTTGGCGGCAAAGAGACCCAGTACTTC. Protein product: CASSEFLGGKETQYF. The variable domain in full, with the rest retrieved from reference TRBV2 and TRBJ2-5, is EPEVTQTPSHQVTQMGQEVILRCVPISNHLYFYWYRQILGQKVEFLVSFYNNEISEKSEIFDDQFSVERPDGSNFTLKIRSTKLEDSAMYFCASSEFLGGKETQYFGPGTRLLVL.

This chain connects TRBV18 to TRBJ2-7; 12 bases map to TRBD2. This CDR3 is 15 amino acids long. The germline V gene has CDR1 KGHSH and CDR2 LQKENI. With 2 bases clipped from V and 3 bases from J, the junction kept 2 bases outside the gene matches. CDR3 nucleotides: TGTGCCAGCTCACCAGGACTAGCGGGGCTCTACGAGCAGTACTTC. It encodes CASSPGLAGLYEQYF.

The V call is TRBV5-1, the J call TRBJ2-5; 7 positions agree with TRBD2. The length of the CDR3 is 14 residues. Germline CDR1 reads SGHRS; CDR2 reads YFSETQ. The V gene end was trimmed by 2 bases and the J gene end by 2 bases; junction bases not matched to a gene: 3. This chain's CDR3 is CASSFSGGQETQYF. CDR3 DNA: TGCGCCAGCAGCTTTTCCGGGGGGCAAGAGACCCAGTACTTC.

The chain is built from TRBV18 and TRBJ2-1, with TRBD2 identical over 11 bases. J was trimmed by 10 bases and V by 0 bases; bases with no gene match: 5. CDR1 is KGHSH and CDR2 is LQKENI in the germline V gene. This CDR3 has 15 amino acids. The CDR3 reads CASSPPSGGAREQFF. Written as DNA, the CDR3 is TGTGCCAGCTCACCACCTAGCGGGGGGGCCAGGGAGCAGTTCTTC. The full variable domain, its missing parts supplied by reference TRBV18 and TRBJ2-1, is NAGVMQNPRHLVRRRGQEARLRCSPMKGHSHVYWYRQLPEEGLKFMVYLQKENIIDESGMPKERFSAEFPKEGPSILRIQQVVRGDSAAYFCASSPPSGGAREQFFGPGTRLTVL.

The rearrangement joins TRBV2 to TRBJ2-1; 10 bases map to TRBD2. Germline V gene lookup returns CDR1 SNHLY and CDR2 FYNNEI. With 4 bases clipped from V and 0 bases from J, the junction kept 12 bases outside the gene matches. This CDR3 has 19 residues. CDR3 DNA sequence: TGTGCCAGCAGTGCCCGACTAGCGGGTCATATGAGCTCCTACAATGAGCAGTTCTTC. Encoded protein: CASSARLAGHMSSYNEQFF.

This clone was detected once. The J gene is TRBJ2-3, the V gene TRBV6-2 or TRBV6-3; TRBD2 agrees at 8 bases. The CDR3 totals 16 residues. Germline lookup yields CDR1 MNHEY and CDR2 SVGEGT. V lost 0 bases, J lost 3 bases, and 5 bases stayed unmatched. As DNA, the CDR3 is TGTGCCAGCAGTTACTCGCCGGGGGGGCCTACAGATACGCAGTATTTT. Encoded protein: CASSYSPGGPTDTQYF.

The chain links TRBV27 to TRBJ1-6; TRBD1 is a possible D gene (5 bases). The germline gives CDR1 MNHEY, CDR2 SMNVEV (reference sequence). Between the trimmed V and J ends, which lost 0 bases and 6 bases, there was a span of 21 bases. The CDR3 runs to 19 residues. The DNA for the CDR3 is TGTGCCAGCAGTTTATCCCTCATGGGCGTAGGGGTGGGTAATTCACCCCTCCACTTT. Residues: CASSLSLMGVGVGNSPLHF.

As to this clone: Other DNA sequences in the same sample also yield this CDR3. CDR3 in DNA: TGCAGTGCTAGAGGCAGGGATGAGCAGTTCTTC. It encodes CSARGRDEQFF. The rearrangement uses TRBV20-1 and TRBJ2-1; D might be TRBD1 (5 bases). The CDR3 runs 11 residues. Trimming shortened V by 1 base and J by 8 bases, and 6 bases separated the two germline ends. Germline values: CDR1 DFQATT, CDR2 SNEGSKA (reference sequence).